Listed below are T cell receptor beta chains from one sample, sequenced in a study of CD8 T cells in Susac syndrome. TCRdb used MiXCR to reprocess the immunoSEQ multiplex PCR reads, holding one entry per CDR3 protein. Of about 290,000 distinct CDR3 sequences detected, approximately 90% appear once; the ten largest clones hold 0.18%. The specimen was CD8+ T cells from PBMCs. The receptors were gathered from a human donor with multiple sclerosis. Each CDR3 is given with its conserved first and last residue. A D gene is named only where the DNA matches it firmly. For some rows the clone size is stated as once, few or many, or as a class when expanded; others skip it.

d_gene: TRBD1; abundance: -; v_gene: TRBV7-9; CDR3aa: CASSAGQGASEAFF
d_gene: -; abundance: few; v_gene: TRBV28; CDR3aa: CASNLQGSYEQYF
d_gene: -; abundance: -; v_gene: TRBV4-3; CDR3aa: CASSSYSTDTQYF
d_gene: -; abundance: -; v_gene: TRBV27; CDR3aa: CASSWGLTQYF
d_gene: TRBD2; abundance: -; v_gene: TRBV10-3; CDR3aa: CAIRDVAGVETQYF
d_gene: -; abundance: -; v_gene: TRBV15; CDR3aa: CATSRGLRLSPSTDTQYF
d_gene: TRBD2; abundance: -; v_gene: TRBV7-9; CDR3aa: CASSSYRGGFTDTQYF
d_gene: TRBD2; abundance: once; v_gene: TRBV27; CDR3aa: CASVGLAGYEQYF
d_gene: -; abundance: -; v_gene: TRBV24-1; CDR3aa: CATSDEDGIHTDTQYF
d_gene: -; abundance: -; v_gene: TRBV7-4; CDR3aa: CASSFRDSQIYEQYF
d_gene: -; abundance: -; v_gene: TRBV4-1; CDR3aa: CASSHPTAYEQYF
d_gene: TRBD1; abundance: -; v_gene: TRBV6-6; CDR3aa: CASSHGTDGYTF
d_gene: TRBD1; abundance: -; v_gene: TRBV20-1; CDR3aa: CSARAGQGMYEQYF
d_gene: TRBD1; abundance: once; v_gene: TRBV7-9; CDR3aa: CASSLGELTGRNTEAFF
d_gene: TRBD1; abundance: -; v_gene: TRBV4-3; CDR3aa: CASSQNTGGYEQYF
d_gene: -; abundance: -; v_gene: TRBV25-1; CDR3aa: CASLVVKDEQFF
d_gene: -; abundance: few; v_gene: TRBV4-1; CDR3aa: CASSQGQINYGYTF
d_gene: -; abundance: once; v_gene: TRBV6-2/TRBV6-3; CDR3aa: CASSPTSGGHSEQFF
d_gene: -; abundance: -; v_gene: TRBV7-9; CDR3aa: CASSLDVGESYEQYF
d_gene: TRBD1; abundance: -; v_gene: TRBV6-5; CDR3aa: CASSYSTGAKTYEQYF
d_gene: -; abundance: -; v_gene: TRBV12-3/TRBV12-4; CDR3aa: CASRAQGRTEAFF
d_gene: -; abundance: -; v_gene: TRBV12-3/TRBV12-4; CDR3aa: CASSVKRLPYGYTF
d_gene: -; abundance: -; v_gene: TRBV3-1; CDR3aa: CASSQESSGYTF
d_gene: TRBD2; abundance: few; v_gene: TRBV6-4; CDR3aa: CASSGTSGTDTQYF
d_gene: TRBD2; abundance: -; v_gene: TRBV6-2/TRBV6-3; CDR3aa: CASSYSRRLAGENEQFF
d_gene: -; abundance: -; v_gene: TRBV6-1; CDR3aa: CASSIPGRPRNQPQHF
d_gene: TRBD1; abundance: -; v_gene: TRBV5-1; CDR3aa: CASSFITRTGGYEQYF